This passage covers 32 T cell receptor beta chains from one sample sequenced in a study of T cells in localized non-small cell lung cancer. Measured with immunoSEQ multiplex PCR; TCRdb has only the in-frame clones, and not every one. The data contain over 20,000 clones, around 85% of them seen just once; the ten biggest clones take up 5.8%. The starting material was peripheral blood, obtained before any cancer treatment. The receptors were gathered from a male donor aged 60 or over with stage II squamous cell lung carcinoma.

This sequence joins TRBV9 and TRBJ2-5, with D unclear. Per the germline V gene, CDR1 is SGDLS and CDR2 is YYNGEE. V was shortened by 2 bases and J by 2 bases, with 10 bases between the two germline ends. The CDR3 spans 14 residues. CDR3 nucleotide sequence: TGTGCCAGCAGCGTTTCAGATAGGCAAGAGACCCAGTACTTC. The encoded protein is CASSVSDRQETQYF.

The chain recombines TRBV7-3 with TRBJ2-3; 8 positions match TRBD2. This CDR3 region has 16 residues. The germline gives CDR1 SGHTA, CDR2 FQGTGA. The V segment lost 8 bases and the J segment 4 bases; nucleotides outside the gene matches: 14. Written as DNA, the CDR3 is TGTGCCAGCTCCGCGGGGACTAGGGGTTCCGCAGATACGCAGTATTTT. Protein sequence: CASSAGTRGSADTQYF.

The chain uses TRBV10-3 and TRBJ1-5; D possibly corresponds to TRBD1 (5 bases). Trimming removed 4 bases from V and 2 bases from J, with 6 bases in between. Germline V lookup: CDR1 ENHRY, CDR2 SYGVKD. The CDR3 is 13 amino acids. CDR3 sequence (DNA): TGTGCCATCAGTGCGGGGGGCAATCAGCCCCAGCATTTT. It codes for CAISAGGNQPQHF.

V usage is TRBV11-3 and J usage is TRBJ2-1, with a weak D call TRBD1 (6 bases). Germline assignment: CDR1 SGHNT and CDR2 YENEEA. Trimming left V 1 base short and J 8 bases short, with 9 bases between. The CDR3 extends over 13 amino acids. The CDR3 sequence: CASSLGKGDEQFF. Written as DNA, the CDR3 is TGTGCCAGCAGCTTAGGCAAGGGGGATGAGCAGTTCTTC. Supplemented by reference TRBV11-3 and TRBJ2-1, the full variable domain reads EAGVVQSPRYKIIEKKQPVAFWCNPISGHNTLYWYLQNLGQGPELLIRYENEEAVDDSQLPKDRFSAERLKGVDSTLKIQPAELGDSAVYLCASSLGKGDEQFFGPGTRLTVL.

CDR3 in amino acids: CASIRQGTDTQYF. The CDR3 bases are TGTGCCAGCATACGGCAGGGCACAGATACGCAGTATTTT. The rearrangement joins TRBV6-6 to TRBJ2-3; D is uncertain. The CDR3 consists of 13 residues. V shed 7 bases and J shed 1 base, with 9 bases lying between them. Germline V gene lookup returns CDR1 MNHNY and CDR2 SVGAGI (reference sequence).

This chain connects TRBV7-9 to TRBJ1-2; no clear D. Trimming removed 5 bases at V and 4 bases at J, with 11 bases between. The germline V gene has CDR1 SEHNR and CDR2 FQNEAQ (reference sequence). The CDR3 sequence is 13 residues long. In DNA form, the CDR3 reads TGTGCCAGCAGCCCCCTGGTAGTCTATGGCTACACCTTC. It encodes CASSPLVVYGYTF.

The V and J genes are TRBV11-3 and TRBJ1-1, with a weak D call TRBD1 (5 bases). Germline V gives CDR1 SGHNT, CDR2 YENEEA. The CDR3 is 14 amino acids. V was pared by 4 bases and J by 2 bases, with 11 bases between. The DNA for the CDR3 is TGTGCCAGCAGCTCCTACCAGGGTAACACTGAAGCTTTCTTT. Translated: CASSSYQGNTEAFF.

CDR3 loop: CASSYPTRVAGELFF. The DNA for the CDR3 is TGTGCCAGCAGCTATCCCACACGTGTTGCCGGGGAGCTGTTTTTT. V and J are TRBV5-6 and TRBJ2-2; D call uncertain. Germline loops: CDR1 SGHDT, CDR2 YYEEEE. CDR3 length: 15 amino acids. Trimming removed 3 bases at V and 6 bases at J, with 15 bases between.

This rearrangement joins TRBV7-2 to TRBJ1-2, with D possibly being TRBD1 (6 bases). The CDR3 length is 13 residues. Trimming left V 4 bases short and J 8 bases short, with 14 bases between. Germline CDR1 is SGHTA and CDR2 is FQGNSA. The CDR3 DNA reads TGTGCCAGCAGCTCGCAGGGGAAGATCGGCTACACCTTC. Protein sequence: CASSSQGKIGYTF.

The chain is built from TRBV27 and TRBJ1-1; D gene uncertain. This CDR3 is 13 amino acids long. Trimming removed 6 bases from V and 3 bases from J, with 11 bases in between. CDR1 MNHEY and CDR2 SMNVEV come from the germline V gene (reference sequence). The CDR3 sequence is CASSPRVDTEAFF. CDR3 bases: TGTGCCAGCAGCCCTCGAGTAGACACTGAAGCTTTCTTT.

As to this clone: One junction end disagrees with the germline gene, perhaps due to a read error. The CDR3 is CVSNTGNYGYTF. Here the CDR3 DNA reads TGTGTCAGCAATACAGGGAACTATGGCTACACCTTC. This chain connects TRBV2 to TRBJ1-2, with D perhaps TRBD1 (6 bases). Germline V gives CDR1 SNHLY, CDR2 FYNNEI. The CDR3 is 12 amino acids. Full variable domain (remainder filled in from reference TRBV2 and TRBJ1-2): EPEVTQTPSHQVTQMGQEVILRCVPISNHLYFYWYRQILGQKVEFLVSFYNNEISEKSEIFDDQFSVERPDGSNFTLKIRSTKLEDSAMYFCVSNTGNYGYTFGSGTRLTVV.

The CDR3 sequence: CASSLGQGASYEQYF. The CDR3, as DNA: TGCGCCAGCAGCCTGGGACAGGGGGCTTCCTACGAGCAGTACTTC. The chain joins TRBV5-1 to TRBJ2-7; 12 nucleotides match TRBD1. Germline V gives CDR1 SGHRS, CDR2 YFSETQ. There are 15 residues in the CDR3. Unmatched junction bases numbered 3, after V lost 4 bases and J lost 1 base. Together with reference TRBV5-1 and TRBJ2-7, the CDR3 gives the full variable domain: KAGVTQTPRYLIKTRGQQVTLSCSPISGHRSVSWYQQTPGQGLQFLFEYFSETQRNKGNFPGRFSGRQFSNSRSEMNVSTLELGDSALYLCASSLGQGASYEQYFGPGTRLTVT.

The V call is TRBV28, the J call TRBJ1-1; 8 bases agree with TRBD1. Germline V gene data show CDR1 as MDHEN and CDR2 as SYDVKM. The CDR3 covers 14 residues. The V and J ends lost 10 bases and 1 base, in that order; junction bases with no gene match: 8. The CDR3 sequence: CAIQQGQGNTEAFF. The CDR3 DNA sequence: TGTGCCATCCAACAAGGACAGGGGAACACTGAAGCTTTCTTT.

The chain carries TRBV6-5 and TRBJ1-3; D perhaps matches TRBD1 (5 bases). Trimming left V 6 bases short and J 2 bases short, with 11 bases between. CDR3 size: 14 residues. In germline, CDR1 is MNHEY, CDR2 SVGAGI. CDR3 DNA: TGTGCCAGCAGGACCACAGGTGCTGGAAACACCATATATTTT. It translates to CASRTTGAGNTIYF.

This clone was found a few times. The CDR3 DNA reads as TGTGCCAGCATGGAATTGGCGGGTGGTGAGCAGTTCTTC. Amino acids: CASMELAGGEQFF. The chain couples TRBV6-1 to TRBJ2-1; D is possibly TRBD2 (5 bases). The germline gives CDR1 MNHNS, CDR2 SASEGT. The CDR3 length is 13 residues. V gave up 7 bases and J gave up 9 bases, with 16 bases separating them.

V and J are TRBV5-4 and TRBJ1-2; maybe TRBD1 (5 bases). From germline, CDR1 is SGHNT and CDR2 YYREEE (reference sequence). This CDR3 comprises 16 residues. V was trimmed by 4 bases and J by 2 bases, leaving 18 bases between them. CDR3 bases: TGTGCCAGCAGCCAAAACTTGGGGCTGGGGAACTATGGCTACACCTTC. Its translation: CASSQNLGLGNYGYTF.

This sequence joins TRBV5-3 and TRBJ1-6; 7 nucleotides line up with TRBD1. TRBV5-3 is classed as an ORF, of uncertain function. V shed 8 bases and J 7 bases; nucleotides not matched to a gene: 9. This CDR3 is built from 14 residues. The CDR3: CASSFDRVNSPLHF. CDR3 DNA: TGTGCCAGCAGTTTCGACAGGGTCAATTCACCCCTCCACTTT.

This clone was recorded a few times. The chain couples TRBV12-5 to TRBJ2-6; D gene uncertain. From germline, CDR1 is LGHNT and CDR2 FRNRAP. Trimming cost V 2 bases and J 1 base, with 0 bases left between them. The CDR3 sequence is 13 residues long. CDR3 DNA sequence: TGTGCTAGTGGTTTGTCTGGGGCCAACGTCCTGACTTTC. Its protein is CASGLSGANVLTF.

This clone was seen more than once but under ten times. V gene TRBV2 combines with J gene TRBJ2-1, with D possibly matching TRBD2 (6 bases). V was shortened by 5 bases and J by 6 bases, with 11 bases between the two germline ends. The CDR3 extends over 13 amino acids. Germline V lookup: CDR1 SNHLY, CDR2 FYNNEI. DNA of the CDR3: TGTGCCAGCAGTCTGGGACTTTTCAATGAGCAGTTCTTC. Protein product: CASSLGLFNEQFF. Using reference TRBV2 and TRBJ2-1 for the parts outside the CDR3, the full variable domain is EPEVTQTPSHQVTQMGQEVILRCVPISNHLYFYWYRQILGQKVEFLVSFYNNEISEKSEIFDDQFSVERPDGSNFTLKIRSTKLEDSAMYFCASSLGLFNEQFFGPGTRLTVL.

The chain combines TRBV7-2 with TRBJ2-3; D unclear. In germline, CDR1 is SGHTA, CDR2 FQGNSA. Trimming took 5 bases from V and 4 from J, leaving 7 bases between them. The CDR3 is made up of 12 amino acids. Here the CDR3 reads CASSTMADTQYF. The CDR3, as DNA: TGTGCCAGCAGCACGATGGCAGATACGCAGTATTTT.

V gene TRBV7-2 combines with J gene TRBJ2-1, with D perhaps matching TRBD1 (5 bases). The germline CDR1 and CDR2 sequences are SGHTA and FQGNSA. This CDR3 is built from 16 residues. V gave up 1 base and J gave up 7 bases, with 17 bases separating them. The CDR3 region has the DNA TGTGCCAGCAGCTTAGGGGGCACATCTCCTTGGAATGAGCAGTTCTTC. Translated, it gives CASSLGGTSPWNEQFF.

This clone was counted a few times. The chain uses TRBV6-4 and TRBJ1-2; TRBD1 matches 8 bases. Germline V lookup: CDR1 MRHNA, CDR2 SNTAGT. The CDR3 is 15 residues long. V was clipped by 6 bases and J by 4 bases; unmatched bases: 10. The CDR3 nucleotides are TGTGCCAGCAGCCCTGAAGGACAGGGAGCCTATGGCTACACCTTC. Translating gives CASSPEGQGAYGYTF.

The chain has TRBV7-2 and TRBJ2-3; unclear D gene. V lost 5 bases to trimming and J lost 3 bases, with 15 bases between them. The CDR3 loop spans 15 amino acids. CDR1 is SGHTA and CDR2 is FQGNSA in the germline V gene. The CDR3 DNA reads as TGTGCCAGCAGCCTCAAGGGTGGACGGACAGATACGCAGTATTTT. Translation gives CASSLKGGRTDTQYF. Complete variable domain (other parts from reference TRBV7-2 and TRBJ2-3): GAGVSQSPSNKVTEKGKDVELRCDPISGHTALYWYRQSLGQGLEFLIYFQGNSAPDKSGLPSDRFSAERTGGSVSTLTIQRTQQEDSAVYLCASSLKGGRTDTQYFGPGTRLTVL.

The chain has TRBV9 and TRBJ2-7; D assignment may be TRBD1 or TRBD2 (7 bases each). The CDR3 contains 15 residues. Trimming took off 1 base at V and 3 bases at J, with 14 bases between the two ends. Germline lookup yields CDR1 SGDLS and CDR2 YYNGEE. The DNA of the CDR3 is TGTGCCAGCAGCGTATCTCCAGGGGGGGACTACGAGCAGTACTTC. It encodes CASSVSPGGDYEQYF. Filled out from reference TRBV9 and TRBJ2-7, the complete variable domain reads DSGVTQTPKHLITATGQRVTLRCSPRSGDLSVYWYQQSLDQGLQFLIQYYNGEERAKGNILERFSAQQFPDLHSELNLSSLELGDSALYFCASSVSPGGDYEQYFGPGTRLTVT.

The rearrangement uses TRBV19 and TRBJ2-5; the match to TRBD2 covers 16 bases. Germline trimming cut 10 bases from V and 6 bases from J; bases unmatched to any gene: 11. The CDR3 spans 16 residues. Germline CDR1 LNHDA, CDR2 SQIVND (reference sequence). Here the CDR3 DNA reads TGTGCCACCTCCGGGACTAGCGGGGGGGCCTTTCAGACCCAGTACTTC. This sequence encodes CATSGTSGGAFQTQYF.

CDR3 region: CASSLVQSWDTEAFF. The CDR3 DNA reads as TGTGCCAGCAGCTTGGTACAGAGCTGGGACACTGAAGCTTTCTTT. J is TRBJ1-1 and V is TRBV7-9; D gene uncertain. This CDR3 comprises 15 residues. Trimming stripped 3 bases from V and 3 bases from J, with 14 bases between. Germline values: CDR1 SEHNR, CDR2 FQNEAQ (reference sequence).

The chain recombines TRBV6-1 with TRBJ2-7; 9 bases align to TRBD2. V trimming: 6 bases; J trimming: 2 bases; junction bases outside the gene matches: 2. The CDR3 is 13 amino acids. Germline V gene data show CDR1 as MNHNS and CDR2 as SASEGT. CDR3 loop: CASRVAGAYEQYF. CDR3 coding DNA: TGTGCCAGCAGGGTAGCGGGGGCCTACGAGCAGTACTTC.

The genes are TRBV6-5 and TRBJ1-2; the D is unclear. This CDR3 has 13 amino acids. Germline V gene data show CDR1 as MNHEY and CDR2 as SVGAGI. Deletions cut 6 bases from V and 3 bases from J, with 11 bases between. The CDR3 DNA follows: TGTGCCAGCAGCCCTTGGGGTGACTATGGCTACACCTTC. Translating it yields CASSPWGDYGYTF.

The chain uses TRBV19 and TRBJ2-6; D ambiguous. There are 15 residues in the CDR3. Per the germline V gene, CDR1 is LNHDA and CDR2 is SQIVND (reference sequence). Between the trimmed V and J ends, which lost 3 bases and 0 bases, there was a span of 6 bases. The CDR3 DNA reads as TGTGCCAGTAGTATCCGAAGCTCTGGGGCCAACGTCCTGACTTTC. Its protein is CASSIRSSGANVLTF.

Of note for this clone: Mismatch with germline at one junction end may stem from a read error. The same CDR3 is also encoded by other DNA sequences in this sample. CDR3 amino acids: CASSLGQGNYGYTF. The DNA of the CDR3 is TGTGCCAGCAGTCTAGGACAGGGGAACTATGGTTACACCTTC. This chain joins TRBV28 and TRBJ1-2; 9 bases line up with TRBD1. The CDR3 loop spans 14 amino acids. Germline V gene lookup returns CDR1 MDHEN and CDR2 SYDVKM.

The J gene is TRBJ2-1, the V gene TRBV7-3; 8 bases fit TRBD1. Germline values: CDR1 SGHTA, CDR2 FQGTGA. Losses at the gene ends were 0 bases for V and 2 bases for J; bases not matched to a gene: 12. This CDR3 has 19 amino acids. The chain's CDR3 is CASSLTRDRSGSPYNEQFF. The CDR3 nucleotides read TGTGCCAGCAGCTTAACGAGGGACAGGTCGGGCAGTCCCTACAATGAGCAGTTCTTC.

This CDR3 is CASSFDSGRSYEQYF. The CDR3, as DNA: TGTGCCAGCAGCTTCGATAGCGGGAGGTCTTACGAGCAGTACTTC. The chain joins TRBV6-5 to TRBJ2-7; 10 bases align to TRBD2. The CDR3 has 15 residues. Germline CDR1 MNHEY, CDR2 SVGAGI. J lost 4 bases, V lost 6 bases, and 9 bases had no gene match.